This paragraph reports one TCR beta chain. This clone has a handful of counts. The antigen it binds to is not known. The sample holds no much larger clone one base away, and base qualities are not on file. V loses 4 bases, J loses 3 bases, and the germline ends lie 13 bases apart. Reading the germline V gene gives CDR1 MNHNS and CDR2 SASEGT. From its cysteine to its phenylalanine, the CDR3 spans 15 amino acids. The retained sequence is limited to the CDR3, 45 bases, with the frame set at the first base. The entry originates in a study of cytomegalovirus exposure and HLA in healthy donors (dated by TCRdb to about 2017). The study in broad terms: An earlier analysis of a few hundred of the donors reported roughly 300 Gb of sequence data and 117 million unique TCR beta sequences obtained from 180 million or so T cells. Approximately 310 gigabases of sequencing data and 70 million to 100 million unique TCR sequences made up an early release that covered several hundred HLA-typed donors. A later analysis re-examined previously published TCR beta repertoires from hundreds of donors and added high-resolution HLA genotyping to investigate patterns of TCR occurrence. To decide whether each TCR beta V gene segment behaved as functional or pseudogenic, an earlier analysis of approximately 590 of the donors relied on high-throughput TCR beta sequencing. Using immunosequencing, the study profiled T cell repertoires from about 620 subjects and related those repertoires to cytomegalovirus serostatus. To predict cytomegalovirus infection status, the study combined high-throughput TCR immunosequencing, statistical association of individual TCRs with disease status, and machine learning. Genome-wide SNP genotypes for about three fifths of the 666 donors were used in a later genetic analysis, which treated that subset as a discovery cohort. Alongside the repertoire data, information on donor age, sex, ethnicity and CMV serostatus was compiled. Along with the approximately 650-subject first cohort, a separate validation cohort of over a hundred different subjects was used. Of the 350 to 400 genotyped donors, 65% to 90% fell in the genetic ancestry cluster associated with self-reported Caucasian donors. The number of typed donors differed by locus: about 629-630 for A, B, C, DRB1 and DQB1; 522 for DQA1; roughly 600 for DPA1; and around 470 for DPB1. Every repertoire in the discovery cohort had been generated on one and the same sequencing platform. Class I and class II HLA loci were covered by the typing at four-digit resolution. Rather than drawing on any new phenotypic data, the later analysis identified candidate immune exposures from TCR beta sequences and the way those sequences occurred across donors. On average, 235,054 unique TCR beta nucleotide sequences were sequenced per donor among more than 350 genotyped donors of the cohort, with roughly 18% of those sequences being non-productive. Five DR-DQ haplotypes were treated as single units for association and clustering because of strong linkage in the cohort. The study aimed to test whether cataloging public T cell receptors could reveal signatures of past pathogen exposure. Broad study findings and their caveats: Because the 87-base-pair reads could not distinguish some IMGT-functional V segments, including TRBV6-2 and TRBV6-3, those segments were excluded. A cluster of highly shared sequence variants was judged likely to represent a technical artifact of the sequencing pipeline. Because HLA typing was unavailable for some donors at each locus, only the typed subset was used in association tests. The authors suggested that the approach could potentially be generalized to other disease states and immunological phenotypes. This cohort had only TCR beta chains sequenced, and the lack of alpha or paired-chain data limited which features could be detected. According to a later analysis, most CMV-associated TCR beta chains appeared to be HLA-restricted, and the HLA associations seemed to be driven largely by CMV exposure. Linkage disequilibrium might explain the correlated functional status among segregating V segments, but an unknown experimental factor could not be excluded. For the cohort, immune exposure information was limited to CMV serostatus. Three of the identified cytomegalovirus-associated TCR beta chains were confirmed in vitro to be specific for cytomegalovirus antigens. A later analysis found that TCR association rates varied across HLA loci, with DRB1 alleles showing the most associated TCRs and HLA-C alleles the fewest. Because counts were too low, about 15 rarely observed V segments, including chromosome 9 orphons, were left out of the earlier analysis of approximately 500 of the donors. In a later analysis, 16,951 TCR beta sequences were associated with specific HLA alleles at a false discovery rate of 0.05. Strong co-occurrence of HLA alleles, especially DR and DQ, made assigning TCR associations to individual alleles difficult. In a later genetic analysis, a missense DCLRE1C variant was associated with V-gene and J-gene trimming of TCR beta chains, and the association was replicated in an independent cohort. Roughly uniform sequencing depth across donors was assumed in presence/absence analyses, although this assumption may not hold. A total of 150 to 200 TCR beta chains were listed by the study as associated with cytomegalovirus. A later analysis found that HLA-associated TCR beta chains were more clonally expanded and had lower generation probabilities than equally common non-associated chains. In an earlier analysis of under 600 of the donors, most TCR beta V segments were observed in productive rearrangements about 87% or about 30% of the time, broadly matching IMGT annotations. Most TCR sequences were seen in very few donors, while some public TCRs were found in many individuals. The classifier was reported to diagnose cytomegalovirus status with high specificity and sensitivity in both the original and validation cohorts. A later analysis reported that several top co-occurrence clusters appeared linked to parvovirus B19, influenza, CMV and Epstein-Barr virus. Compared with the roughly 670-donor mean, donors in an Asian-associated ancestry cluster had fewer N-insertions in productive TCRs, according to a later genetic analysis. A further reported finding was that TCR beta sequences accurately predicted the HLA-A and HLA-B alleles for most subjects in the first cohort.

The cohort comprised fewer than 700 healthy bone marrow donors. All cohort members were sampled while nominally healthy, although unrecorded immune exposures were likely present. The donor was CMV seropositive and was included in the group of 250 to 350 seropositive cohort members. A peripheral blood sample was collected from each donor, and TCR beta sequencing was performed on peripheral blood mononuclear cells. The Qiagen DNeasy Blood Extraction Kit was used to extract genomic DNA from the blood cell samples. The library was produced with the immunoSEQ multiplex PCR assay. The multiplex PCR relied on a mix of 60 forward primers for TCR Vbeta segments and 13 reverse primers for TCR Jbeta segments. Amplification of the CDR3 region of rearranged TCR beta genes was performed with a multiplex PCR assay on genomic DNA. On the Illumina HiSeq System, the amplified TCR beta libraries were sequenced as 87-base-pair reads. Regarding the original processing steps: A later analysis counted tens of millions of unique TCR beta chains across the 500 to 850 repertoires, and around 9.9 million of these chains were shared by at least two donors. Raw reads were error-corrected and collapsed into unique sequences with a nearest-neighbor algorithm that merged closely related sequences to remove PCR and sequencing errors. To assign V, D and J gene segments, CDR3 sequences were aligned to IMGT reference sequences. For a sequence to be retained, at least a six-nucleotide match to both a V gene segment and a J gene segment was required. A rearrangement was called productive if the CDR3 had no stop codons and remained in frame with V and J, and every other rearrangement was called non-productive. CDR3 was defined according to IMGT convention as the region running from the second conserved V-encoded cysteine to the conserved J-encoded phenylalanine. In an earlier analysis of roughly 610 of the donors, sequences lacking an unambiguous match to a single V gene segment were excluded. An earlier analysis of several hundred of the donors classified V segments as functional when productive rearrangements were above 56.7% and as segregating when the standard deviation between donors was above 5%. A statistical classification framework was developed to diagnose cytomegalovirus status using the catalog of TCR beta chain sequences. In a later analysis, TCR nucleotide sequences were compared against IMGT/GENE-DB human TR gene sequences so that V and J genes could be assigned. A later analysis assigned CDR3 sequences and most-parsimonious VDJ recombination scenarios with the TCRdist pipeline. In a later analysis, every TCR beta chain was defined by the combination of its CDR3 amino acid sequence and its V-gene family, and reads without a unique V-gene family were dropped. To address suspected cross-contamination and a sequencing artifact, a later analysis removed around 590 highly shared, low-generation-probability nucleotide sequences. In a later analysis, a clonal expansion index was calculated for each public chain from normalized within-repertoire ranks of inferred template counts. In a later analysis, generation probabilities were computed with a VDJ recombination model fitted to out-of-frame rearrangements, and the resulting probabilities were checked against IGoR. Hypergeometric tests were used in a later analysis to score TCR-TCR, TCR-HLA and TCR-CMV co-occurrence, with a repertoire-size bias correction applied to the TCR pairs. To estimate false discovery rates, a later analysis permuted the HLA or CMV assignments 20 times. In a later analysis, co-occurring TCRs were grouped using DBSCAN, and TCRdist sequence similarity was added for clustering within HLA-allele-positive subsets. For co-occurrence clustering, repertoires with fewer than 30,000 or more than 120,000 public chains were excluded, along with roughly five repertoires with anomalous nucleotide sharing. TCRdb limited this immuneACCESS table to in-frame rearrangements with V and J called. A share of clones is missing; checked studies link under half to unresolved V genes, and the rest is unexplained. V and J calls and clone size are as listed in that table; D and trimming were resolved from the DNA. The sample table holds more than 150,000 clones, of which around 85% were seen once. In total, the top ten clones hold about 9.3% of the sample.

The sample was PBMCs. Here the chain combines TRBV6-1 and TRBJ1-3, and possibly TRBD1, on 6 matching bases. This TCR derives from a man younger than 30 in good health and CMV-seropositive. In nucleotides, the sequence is TGTGCCAGCAGTGTCGACAGGTACTTTGGAAACACCATATATTTT. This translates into CASSVDRYFGNTIYF.